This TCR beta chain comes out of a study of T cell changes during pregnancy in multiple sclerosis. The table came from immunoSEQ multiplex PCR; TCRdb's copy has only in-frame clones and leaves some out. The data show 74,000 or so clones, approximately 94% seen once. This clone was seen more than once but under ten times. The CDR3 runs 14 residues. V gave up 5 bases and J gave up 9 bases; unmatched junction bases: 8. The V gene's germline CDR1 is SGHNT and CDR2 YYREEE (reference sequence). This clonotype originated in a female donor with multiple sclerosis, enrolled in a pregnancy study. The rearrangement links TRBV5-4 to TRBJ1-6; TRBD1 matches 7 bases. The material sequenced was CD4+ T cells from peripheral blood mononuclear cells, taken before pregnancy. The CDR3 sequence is CASRPGTDSSPLHF. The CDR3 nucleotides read TGTGCCAGCAGGCCCGGGACAGACAGTTCACCCCTCCACTTT.